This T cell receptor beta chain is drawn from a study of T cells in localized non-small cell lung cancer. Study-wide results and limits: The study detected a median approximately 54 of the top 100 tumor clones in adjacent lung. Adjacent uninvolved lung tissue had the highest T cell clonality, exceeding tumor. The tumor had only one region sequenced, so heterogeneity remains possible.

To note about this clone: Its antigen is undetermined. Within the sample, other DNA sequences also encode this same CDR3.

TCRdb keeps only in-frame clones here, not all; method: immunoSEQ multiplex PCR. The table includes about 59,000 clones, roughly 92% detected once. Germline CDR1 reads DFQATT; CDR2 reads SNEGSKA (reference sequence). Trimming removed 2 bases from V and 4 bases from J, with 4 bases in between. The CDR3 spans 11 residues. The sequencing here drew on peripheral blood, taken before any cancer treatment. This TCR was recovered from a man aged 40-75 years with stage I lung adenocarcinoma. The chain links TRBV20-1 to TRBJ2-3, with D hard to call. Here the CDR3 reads CSARLADTQYF. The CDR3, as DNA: TGCAGTGCTAGACTAGCAGATACGCAGTATTTT.